Detailed here is one T cell receptor beta chain. These data are taken from a study of control samples from healthy donors and cancer patients. Only in-frame clones appear in the TCRdb table, and some are missing; sequencing was by immunoSEQ multiplex PCR. The sample includes roughly 150,000 clones, around nine tenths seen only once; the top ten take about 1.7%. The CDR3 consists of 15 residues. Germline V gives CDR1 SGHDT, CDR2 YYEEEE. The V gene lost 0 bases and the J gene lost 8 bases, with 17 bases spanning the gap. The receptor was derived from a man younger than 35 in good health. What was sequenced was blood. V and J are TRBV5-6 and TRBJ1-1, with D possibly being TRBD1 (6 bases). As DNA, the CDR3 is TGTGCCAGCAGCTTGGGCGGCGTGGGACACGCGGAAGCTTTCTTT. This sequence encodes CASSLGGVGHAEAFF.